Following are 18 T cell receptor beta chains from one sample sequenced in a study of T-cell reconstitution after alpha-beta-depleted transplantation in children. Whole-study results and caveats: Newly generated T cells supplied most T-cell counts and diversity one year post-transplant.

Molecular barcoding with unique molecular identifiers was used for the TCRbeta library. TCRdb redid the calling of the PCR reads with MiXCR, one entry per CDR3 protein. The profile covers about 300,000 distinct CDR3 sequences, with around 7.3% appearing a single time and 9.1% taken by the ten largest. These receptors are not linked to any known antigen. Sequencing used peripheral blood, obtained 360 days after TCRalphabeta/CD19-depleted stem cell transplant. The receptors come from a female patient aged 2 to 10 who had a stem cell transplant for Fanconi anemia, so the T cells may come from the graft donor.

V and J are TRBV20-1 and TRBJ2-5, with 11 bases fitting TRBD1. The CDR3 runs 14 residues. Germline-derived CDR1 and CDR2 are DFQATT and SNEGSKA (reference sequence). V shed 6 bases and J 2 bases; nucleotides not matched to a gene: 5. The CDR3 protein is CSAGQGGLQETQYF. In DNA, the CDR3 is TGCAGTGCGGGACAGGGGGGATTACAAGAGACCCAGTACTTC.

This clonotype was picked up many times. The CDR3 spells CASSVPTTFQETQYF. The DNA for the CDR3 is TGCGCCAGCAGCGTTCCCACAACCTTTCAAGAGACCCAGTACTTC. This chain joins TRBV5-1 and TRBJ2-5; D call uncertain. V lost 4 bases to trimming and J lost 2 bases, with 15 bases between them. CDR3 length equals 15 residues. The germline CDR1 and CDR2 sequences are SGHRS and YFSETQ.

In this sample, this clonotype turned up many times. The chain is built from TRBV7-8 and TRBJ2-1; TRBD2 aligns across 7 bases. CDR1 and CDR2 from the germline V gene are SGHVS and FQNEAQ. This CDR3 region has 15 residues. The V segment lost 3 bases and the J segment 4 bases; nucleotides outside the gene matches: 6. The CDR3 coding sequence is TGTGCCAGCAGCTTCGCGGGGGAGAAGTACAATGAGCAGTTCTTC. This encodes CASSFAGEKYNEQFF.

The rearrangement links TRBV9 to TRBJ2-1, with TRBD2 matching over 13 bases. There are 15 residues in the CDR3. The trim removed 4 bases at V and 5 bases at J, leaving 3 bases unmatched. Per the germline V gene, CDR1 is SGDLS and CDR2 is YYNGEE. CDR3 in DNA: TGTGCCAGCAGCCACGGGACTAGCGGGAACAATGAGCAGTTCTTC. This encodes CASSHGTSGNNEQFF.

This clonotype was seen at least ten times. In DNA form, the CDR3 reads TGTGCCATCAGTGAGTTTGGGGGATACGATTCACCCCTCCACTTT. Amino acids: CAISEFGGYDSPLHF. V is TRBV10-3 and J is TRBJ1-6; tentative D call: TRBD1 (5 bases). In germline, CDR1 is ENHRY, CDR2 SYGVKD. The germline V and J ends were trimmed by 1 base and 8 bases, with 12 bases remaining between them. The CDR3 spans 15 residues.

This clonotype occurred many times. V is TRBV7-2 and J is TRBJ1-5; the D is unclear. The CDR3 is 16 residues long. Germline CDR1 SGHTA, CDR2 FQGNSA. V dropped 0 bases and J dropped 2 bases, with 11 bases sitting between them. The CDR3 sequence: CASSLAGGLGNQPQHF. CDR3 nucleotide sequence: TGTGCCAGCAGCTTAGCAGGAGGGTTGGGCAATCAGCCCCAGCATTTT.

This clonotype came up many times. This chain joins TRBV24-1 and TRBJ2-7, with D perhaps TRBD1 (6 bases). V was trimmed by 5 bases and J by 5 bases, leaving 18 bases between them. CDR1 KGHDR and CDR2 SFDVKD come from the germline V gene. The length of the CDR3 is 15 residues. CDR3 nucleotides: TGTGCCACCAGTGTCCAAGGGGACATAGTCCACGAGCAGTACTTC. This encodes CATSVQGDIVHEQYF.

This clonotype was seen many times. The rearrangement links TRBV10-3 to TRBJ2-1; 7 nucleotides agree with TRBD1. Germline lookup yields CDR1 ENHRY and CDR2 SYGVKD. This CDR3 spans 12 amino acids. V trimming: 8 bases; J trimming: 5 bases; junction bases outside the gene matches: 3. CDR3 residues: CAISGGNNEQFF. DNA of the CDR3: TGTGCCATCTCAGGGGGTAACAATGAGCAGTTCTTC.

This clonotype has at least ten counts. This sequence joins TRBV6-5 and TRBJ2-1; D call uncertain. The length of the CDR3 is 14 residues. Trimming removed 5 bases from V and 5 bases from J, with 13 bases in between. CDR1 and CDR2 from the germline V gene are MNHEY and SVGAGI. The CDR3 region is CASSPTELHNEQFF. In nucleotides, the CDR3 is TGTGCCAGCAGTCCCACCGAGTTACACAATGAGCAGTTCTTC.

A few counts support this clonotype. The CDR3 is CASSFPPIAGFAYEQYF. The CDR3 DNA follows: TGTGCCAGCAGTTTCCCCCCCATAGCGGGGTTCGCCTACGAGCAGTACTTC. The chain is built from TRBV28 and TRBJ2-7; TRBD2 agrees at 8 bases. The junction had 12 bases not matched to a gene; V was cut back by 3 bases and J by 2 bases. Germline CDR1 and CDR2: MDHEN and SYDVKM. The CDR3 is 17 residues long. Full variable domain (rest looked up from reference TRBV28 and TRBJ2-7): DVKVTQSSRYLVKRTGEKVFLECVQDMDHENMFWYRQDPGLGLRLIYFSYDVKMKEKGDIPEGYSVSREKKERFSLILESASTNQTSMYLCASSFPPIAGFAYEQYFGPGTRLTVT.

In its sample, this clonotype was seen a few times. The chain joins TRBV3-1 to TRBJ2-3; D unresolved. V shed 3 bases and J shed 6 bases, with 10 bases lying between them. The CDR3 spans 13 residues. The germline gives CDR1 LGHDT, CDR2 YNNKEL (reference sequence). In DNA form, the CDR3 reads TGTGCCAGCAGCCAGAGGCTCCAGGATACGCAGTATTTT. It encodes CASSQRLQDTQYF.

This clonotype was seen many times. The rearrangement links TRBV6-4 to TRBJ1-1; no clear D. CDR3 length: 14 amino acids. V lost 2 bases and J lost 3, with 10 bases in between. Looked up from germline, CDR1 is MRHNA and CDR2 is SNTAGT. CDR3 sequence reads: CASSDRVGDTEAFF. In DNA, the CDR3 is TGTGCCAGCAGTGACAGGGTTGGGGACACTGAAGCTTTCTTT.

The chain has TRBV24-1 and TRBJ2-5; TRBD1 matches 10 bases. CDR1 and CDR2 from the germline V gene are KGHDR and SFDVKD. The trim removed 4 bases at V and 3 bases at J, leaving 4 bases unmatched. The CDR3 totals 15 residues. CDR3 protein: CATSEIGTGEETQYF. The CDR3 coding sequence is TGTGCCACCAGTGAAATTGGGACAGGGGAAGAGACCCAGTACTTC.

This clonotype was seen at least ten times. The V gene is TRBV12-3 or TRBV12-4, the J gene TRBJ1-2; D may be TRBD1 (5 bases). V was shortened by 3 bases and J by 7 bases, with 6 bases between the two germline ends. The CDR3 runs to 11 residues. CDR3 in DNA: TGTGCCAGCAGTTTTGGGGGTGGCTACACCTTC. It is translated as CASSFGGGYTF.

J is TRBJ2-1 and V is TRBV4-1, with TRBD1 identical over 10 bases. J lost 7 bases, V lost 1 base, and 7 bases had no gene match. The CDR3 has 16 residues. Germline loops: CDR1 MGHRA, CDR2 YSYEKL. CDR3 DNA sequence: TGCGCCAGCAGCCAAGGGGGACAGGGGTTTTTTAATGAGCAGTTCTTC. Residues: CASSQGGQGFFNEQFF.

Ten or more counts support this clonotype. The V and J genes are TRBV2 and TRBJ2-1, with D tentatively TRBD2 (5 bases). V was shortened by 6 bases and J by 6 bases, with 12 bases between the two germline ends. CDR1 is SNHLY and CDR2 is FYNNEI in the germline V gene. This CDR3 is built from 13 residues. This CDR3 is CASRVPSPNEQFF. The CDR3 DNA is TGTGCCAGCAGGGTCCCTAGCCCCAATGAGCAGTTCTTC.

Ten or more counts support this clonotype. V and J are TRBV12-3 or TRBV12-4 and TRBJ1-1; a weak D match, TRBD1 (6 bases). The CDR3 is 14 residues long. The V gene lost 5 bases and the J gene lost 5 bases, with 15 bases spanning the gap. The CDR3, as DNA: TGTGCCAGCAGTGGGACGTGGGGGCGAACTGAAGCTTTCTTT. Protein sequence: CASSGTWGRTEAFF.

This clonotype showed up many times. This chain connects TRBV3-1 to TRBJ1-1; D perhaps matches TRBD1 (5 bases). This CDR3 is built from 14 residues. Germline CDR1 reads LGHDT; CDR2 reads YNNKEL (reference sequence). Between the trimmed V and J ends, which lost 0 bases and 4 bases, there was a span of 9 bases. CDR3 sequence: CASSQEGRATEAFF. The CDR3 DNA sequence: TGTGCCAGCAGCCAAGAAGGCAGGGCCACTGAAGCTTTCTTT.